The 28 T cell receptor beta chains below were found in one sample sequenced in a study of blood T cell repertoires in COVID-19. Using immunoSEQ multiplex PCR, the repertoire was profiled, and TCRdb retains in-frame clones only, with some absent. This table has 90,000 or so clones, roughly three quarters appearing once. The sample was peripheral blood. These receptors came from a human donor in a cohort sampled during active COVID-19.

This clone has a single count. This rearrangement joins TRBV19 to TRBJ2-1; 8 bases are shared with TRBD1. The CDR3 covers 13 residues. Looked up from germline, CDR1 is LNHDA and CDR2 is SQIVND (reference sequence). V shed 4 bases, J shed 8 bases, and the junction held 4 bases outside the gene matches. CDR3 in amino acids: CASSTDREDEQFF. The CDR3 nucleotides read TGTGCCAGTAGTACGGACAGGGAGGATGAGCAGTTCTTC.

In this sample, this clone turned up a few times. V is TRBV6-6 and J is TRBJ2-7; 8 bases line up with TRBD1. CDR3 size: 15 residues. The trim removed 5 bases at V and 0 bases at J, leaving 6 bases unmatched. In germline, CDR1 is MNHNY, CDR2 SVGAGI (reference sequence). As DNA, the CDR3 is TGTGCCAGCAGTAGACAGGGGACCTACTCCTACGAGCAGTACTTC. Translation: CASSRQGTYSYEQYF.

The chain is built from TRBV29-1 and TRBJ2-7; D ambiguous. V dropped 5 bases and J dropped 2 bases, with 10 bases sitting between them. This CDR3 comprises 12 residues. Germline lookup yields CDR1 SQVTM and CDR2 ANQGSEA. The CDR3 coding sequence is TGCAGCGTTACCAACTCACCCTACGAGCAGTACTTC. Amino acid sequence: CSVTNSPYEQYF.

The V gene is TRBV3-1 (or the pseudogene TRBV3-2), the J gene TRBJ2-3; 8 bases line up with TRBD2. Germline CDR1 and CDR2: LGHDT and YNNKEL (reference sequence). This CDR3 spans 16 amino acids. V was clipped by 0 bases and J by 4 bases; unmatched bases: 6. CDR3 loop: CASSQDTSGQADTQYF. DNA of the CDR3: TGTGCCAGCAGCCAAGATACTAGCGGACAAGCAGATACGCAGTATTTT.

The gene calls are TRBV29-1 and TRBJ1-1; D might be TRBD1 (5 bases). Germline V gene data show CDR1 as SQVTM and CDR2 as ANQGSEA. This CDR3 is built from 17 residues. The V end was cut by 1 base, the J end by 1 base, with 19 bases between. The CDR3 region has the DNA TGCAGCGTTGAAGGCCTTCAAAGAACAGGTTCGAACACTGAAGCTTTCTTT. Protein sequence: CSVEGLQRTGSNTEAFF.

The chain carries TRBV27 and TRBJ2-3; D not resolved. V lost 4 bases to trimming and J lost 4 bases, with 15 bases between them. The CDR3 spans 15 residues. The V gene's germline CDR1 is MNHEY and CDR2 SMNVEV (reference sequence). The CDR3 DNA follows: TGTGCCAGCAGTTCCTACCCCTCGTCGGCAGATACGCAGTATTTT. As protein: CASSSYPSSADTQYF.

The rearrangement links TRBV14 to TRBJ1-3; D not certain. The V end was cut by 1 base, the J end by 1 base, with 8 bases between. In germline, CDR1 is SGHDN, CDR2 FVKESK. CDR3 length equals 15 residues. The CDR3, as DNA: TGTGCCAGCAGCCAAGTGGCGGCGTCTGGAAACACCATATATTTT. Its translation is CASSQVAASGNTIYF.

V gene TRBV4-2 combines with J gene TRBJ1-2; the match to TRBD1 covers 9 bases. There are 15 residues in the CDR3. The junction had 6 bases not matched to a gene; V was cut back by 2 bases and J by 5 bases. The V gene's germline CDR1 is LGHNA and CDR2 YNFKEQ. CDR3 residues: CASSQTGGVQYGYTF. As DNA, the CDR3 is TGTGCCAGCAGCCAAACAGGGGGCGTCCAGTATGGCTACACCTTC.

The J gene is TRBJ2-7, the V gene TRBV28; the match to TRBD2 covers 9 bases. This CDR3 region has 15 residues. The V gene's germline CDR1 is MDHEN and CDR2 SYDVKM. The V segment lost 6 bases and the J segment 2 bases; nucleotides outside the gene matches: 8. DNA for the CDR3: TGTGCCAGCAGCGGCGGGGGGGGCAAAACCTACGAGCAGTACTTC. Translating it yields CASSGGGGKTYEQYF.

The chain recombines TRBV4-3 with TRBJ2-1; D perhaps matches TRBD2 (5 bases). The germline V and J ends were trimmed by 2 bases and 8 bases, with 16 bases remaining between them. The germline V gene encodes CDR1 LGHNA and CDR2 YSLEER. The CDR3 is 15 residues long. The CDR3 nucleotides read TGCGCCAGCAGCCAAACGCGGACCCGGCGGGATGAGCAGTTCTTC. It translates to CASSQTRTRRDEQFF.

V is TRBV4-2 and J is TRBJ2-5, with 8 bases aligning to TRBD2. V shed 4 bases and J 0 bases; nucleotides not matched to a gene: 1. The CDR3 is 14 residues long. Germline V gives CDR1 LGHNA, CDR2 YNFKEQ. The CDR3, as DNA: TGTGCCAGCAGCCCGGGAGGGGACCAAGAGACCCAGTACTTC. It specifies CASSPGGDQETQYF.

The J gene is TRBJ2-5, the V gene TRBV11-2; 11 nucleotides agree with TRBD2. Germline values: CDR1 SGHAT, CDR2 FQNNGV. Unmatched junction bases numbered 7, after V lost 5 bases and J lost 5 bases. This CDR3 comprises 15 residues. The DNA for the CDR3 is TGTGCCAGCAGCCCACATAGCGGGAGGGGGGAGACCCAGTACTTC. Translation gives CASSPHSGRGETQYF.

In DNA form, the CDR3 reads TGTGCCAGCAGCGTAGAAGGGGGTCAGGGGACGAACACCGGGGAGCTGTTTTTT. The encoded protein is CASSVEGGQGTNTGELFF. The chain is built from TRBV9 and TRBJ2-2; a weak D match, TRBD1 (6 bases). The CDR3 has 18 amino acids. Germline CDR1 is SGDLS and CDR2 is YYNGEE. Trimming took off 0 bases at V and 0 bases at J, with 15 bases between the two ends. The complete variable domain, with remaining parts taken from reference TRBV9 and TRBJ2-2, reads DSGVTQTPKHLITATGQRVTLRCSPRSGDLSVYWYQQSLDQGLQFLIQYYNGEERAKGNILERFSAQQFPDLHSELNLSSLELGDSALYFCASSVEGGQGTNTGELFFGEGSRLTVL.

This rearrangement joins TRBV7-6 to TRBJ2-1, with 10 positions matching TRBD1. This CDR3 has 17 amino acids. Looked up from germline, CDR1 is SGHVS and CDR2 is FNYEAQ. V lost 5 bases to trimming and J lost 6 bases; unmatched junction nucleotides: 13. CDR3 sequence: CASSLRTGGRATNEQFF. For the CDR3, the DNA is TGTGCCAGCAGCCTTCGGACAGGGGGGAGAGCGACCAATGAGCAGTTCTTC.

The chain uses TRBV4-2 and TRBJ2-2, with D perhaps TRBD1 (6 bases). Germline V lookup: CDR1 LGHNA, CDR2 YNFKEQ. The CDR3 has 17 amino acids. V gave up 4 bases and J gave up 3 bases, with 18 bases separating them. The CDR3 DNA sequence: TGTGCCAGCAGCCGACCCTCCCGGGACACCTACACCGGGGAGCTGTTTTTT. Translation: CASSRPSRDTYTGELFF.

The chain links TRBV6-5 to TRBJ1-1; the match to TRBD1 covers 10 bases. Losses at the gene ends were 6 bases for V and 7 bases for J; bases not matched to a gene: 11. CDR1 MNHEY and CDR2 SVGAGI come from the germline V gene. This CDR3 has 15 residues. The CDR3 loop reads CASRGDRDRGDEAFF. Written as DNA, the CDR3 is TGTGCCAGCAGGGGGGACCGGGACAGGGGAGATGAAGCTTTCTTT.

The genes are TRBV10-1 and TRBJ2-5, with 10 bases identical to TRBD2. The V and J ends lost 2 bases and 5 bases, in that order; junction bases with no gene match: 8. Germline V gene data show CDR1 as WNHNN and CDR2 as SYGVQD (reference sequence). The CDR3 consists of 16 residues. The CDR3 is CASSERASGSWETQYF. CDR3 nucleotide sequence: TGCGCCAGCAGTGAGAGGGCTAGCGGGAGTTGGGAGACCCAGTACTTC.

This clone came up a few times. This chain's CDR3 is CASSLVGPNSPLHF. DNA of the CDR3: TGTGCCAGCAGCTTAGTTGGGCCTAATTCACCCCTCCACTTT. The J gene is TRBJ1-6, the V gene TRBV13; no definite D call. This CDR3 spans 14 amino acids. The germline V and J ends were trimmed by 1 base and 6 bases, with 7 bases remaining between them. From germline, CDR1 is PRHDT and CDR2 FYEKMQ (reference sequence).

The V and J genes are TRBV7-9 and TRBJ1-1, with D uncertain. This CDR3 is built from 14 residues. V dropped 5 bases and J dropped 3 bases, with 13 bases sitting between them. Germline V gives CDR1 SEHNR, CDR2 FQNEAQ (reference sequence). CDR3 amino acids: CASSLARRDTEAFF. The CDR3 bases are TGTGCCAGCAGCCTGGCGCGCCGGGACACTGAAGCTTTCTTT.

In its sample, this clone was seen once. V usage is TRBV18 and J usage is TRBJ2-3; the match to TRBD2 covers 7 bases. The J segment lost 0 bases and the V segment lost 1 base, leaving 1 base of the junction unmatched. CDR3 size: 15 residues. The V gene's germline CDR1 is KGHSH and CDR2 LQKENI. The CDR3 is CASSPREGSTDTQYF. The CDR3 nucleotides are TGTGCCAGCTCACCACGGGAGGGGAGCACAGATACGCAGTATTTT.

In this sample, this clone turned up once. The chain combines TRBV10-3 with TRBJ2-5; 8 bases match TRBD1. CDR3 size: 15 residues. The V gene end was trimmed by 10 bases and the J gene end by 0 bases; junction bases not matched to a gene: 10. The germline V gene encodes CDR1 ENHRY and CDR2 SYGVKD. The CDR3 DNA is TGTGCCACAGGGACAGGAAAGGGGTACCAAGAGACCCAGTACTTC. This sequence encodes CATGTGKGYQETQYF.

V usage is TRBV23-1 and J usage is TRBJ2-7; 7 positions match TRBD1. TRBV23-1 is an ORF for which the function is uncertain. Losses at the gene ends were 3 bases for V and 0 bases for J; bases not matched to a gene: 11. The CDR3 is made up of 17 amino acids. Written as DNA, the CDR3 is TGCGCCAGCAGTCATTGCGGCTCGACAGGGATCTCCTACGAGCAGTACTTC. Translated, it gives CASSHCGSTGISYEQYF.

The chain employs TRBV5-1 and TRBJ2-3; a possible D gene is TRBD2 (7 bases). The ends were cut back, 1 base at V and 4 bases at J, with 16 bases in the middle. This CDR3 is 16 amino acids long. Germline V gene lookup returns CDR1 SGHRS and CDR2 YFSETQ. The CDR3 sequence is CASSLWGAGAADTQYF. The CDR3 DNA follows: TGCGCCAGCAGCTTGTGGGGGGCGGGAGCGGCAGATACGCAGTATTTT.

The chain joins TRBV28 to TRBJ2-5; TRBD2 aligns across 9 bases. V gave up 3 bases and J gave up 4 bases; unmatched junction bases: 6. There are 15 residues in the CDR3. CDR1 is MDHEN, CDR2 SYDVKM, per germline. CDR3 sequence: CASSLRREGVETQYF. Here the CDR3 DNA reads TGTGCCAGCAGTTTGCGGCGGGAGGGGGTAGAGACCCAGTACTTC.

The rearrangement links TRBV4-3 to TRBJ2-5, with no clear D. Trimming took 4 bases from V and 3 from J, leaving 9 bases between them. The CDR3 runs 13 residues. Germline V gene lookup returns CDR1 LGHNA and CDR2 YSLEER. CDR3 coding DNA: TGCGCCAGCAGCCCTTCCACGGAAGAGACCCAGTACTTC. The encoded protein is CASSPSTEETQYF.

This clone has just a few counts. This chain uses TRBV7-8 with TRBJ1-5, with a tentative D call TRBD1 (5 bases). The CDR3 has 15 residues. CDR1 and CDR2 from the germline V gene are SGHVS and FQNEAQ. The germline V and J ends were trimmed by 5 bases and 6 bases, with 17 bases remaining between them. CDR3 DNA: TGTGCCAGCAGCGCCCTTTGGGGGGGTCGTCAGCCCCAGCATTTT. Translating gives CASSALWGGRQPQHF.

This sequence joins TRBV6-6 and TRBJ2-7; TRBD2 aligns across 7 bases. This CDR3 has 14 residues. J was trimmed by 0 bases and V by 9 bases; bases with no gene match: 8. Germline CDR1 reads MNHNY; CDR2 reads SVGAGI (reference sequence). In DNA, the CDR3 is TGTGCCAGTGCTGAGCGGGGAAGCTCCTACGAGCAGTACTTC. Translated: CASAERGSSYEQYF.

The chain recombines TRBV6-2 or TRBV6-3 with TRBJ1-3; D unclear. Germline lookup yields CDR1 MNHEY and CDR2 SVGEGT. This CDR3 is built from 14 residues. Trimming stripped 2 bases from V and 6 bases from J, with 11 bases between. CDR3 sequence: CASSYPPHENTIYF. The CDR3 region has the DNA TGTGCCAGCAGTTACCCACCACACGAAAACACCATATATTTT.